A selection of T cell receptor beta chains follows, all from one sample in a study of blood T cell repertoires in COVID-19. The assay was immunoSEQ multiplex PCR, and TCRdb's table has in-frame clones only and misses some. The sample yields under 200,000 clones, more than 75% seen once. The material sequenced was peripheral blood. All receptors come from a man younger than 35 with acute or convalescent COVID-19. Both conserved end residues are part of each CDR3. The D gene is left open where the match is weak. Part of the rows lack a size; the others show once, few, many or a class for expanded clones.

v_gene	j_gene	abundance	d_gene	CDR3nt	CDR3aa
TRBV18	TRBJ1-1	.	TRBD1	TGTGCCAGCTCCACTAAGGACAGGGGCACTGAAGCTTTCTTT	CASSTKDRGTEAFF
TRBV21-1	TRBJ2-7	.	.	TGTGCCAGCAGCAACACTGGGTTACTAGCGGTTTTTTACGAGCAGTACTTC	CASSNTGLLAVFYEQYF
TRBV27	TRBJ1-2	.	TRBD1	TGTGCCAGCAGACCCGGGAACGACAGGGCCTATGGCTACACCTTC	CASRPGNDRAYGYTF
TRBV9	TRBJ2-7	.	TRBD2	TGTGCCAGCAGCCCTTGGACTAGCGGGACCTACGAGCAGTACTTC	CASSPWTSGTYEQYF
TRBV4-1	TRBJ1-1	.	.	TGCGCCAGCAGCCCGTTGACAGAGAACACTGAAGCTTTCTTT	CASSPLTENTEAFF
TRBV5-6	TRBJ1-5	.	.	TGTGCCAGCAGCTTGGAAAGGGGTCGGGGCAATCAGCCCCAGCATTTT	CASSLERGRGNQPQHF
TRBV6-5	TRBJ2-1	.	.	TGTGCCAGCAGGTCAGGGAATTCCTACAATGAGCAGTTCTTC	CASRSGNSYNEQFF
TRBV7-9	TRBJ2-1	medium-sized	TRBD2	TGTGCCAGCAGCCCCGGGACTAGGGATGAGCAGTTCTTC	CASSPGTRDEQFF
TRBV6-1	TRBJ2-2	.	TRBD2	TGTGCCAGCAGTGACGGGACTAGCGGGAGGGCCAAGGGGACCGGGGAGCTGTTTTTT	CASSDGTSGRAKGTGELFF
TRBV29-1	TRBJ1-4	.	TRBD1	TGCAGCGTTAGGGTTGCGACAGGGGATGAAAAACTGTTTTTT	CSVRVATGDEKLFF
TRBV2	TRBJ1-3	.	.	TGTGCCAGCAGTGAGTGTCAGGGGTGCACCATATATTTT	CASSECQGCTIYF
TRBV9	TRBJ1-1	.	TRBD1	TGTGCCAGCAGCGCCCCCGGACAGGGAATGAACACTGAAGCTTTCTTT	CASSAPGQGMNTEAFF
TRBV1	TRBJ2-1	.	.	TGCACCAGCAGCCAAGGGACTATTTACAGTGAGCAGTTCTTC	CTSSQGTIYSEQFF
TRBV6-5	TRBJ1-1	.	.	TGTGCCAGCAGTCTAGACAGTGACACTGAAGCTTTCTTT	CASSLDSDTEAFF
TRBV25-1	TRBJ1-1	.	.	TGTGCCAGCAGTGATCCCCGGGAGATGGACACTGAAGCTTTCTTT	CASSDPREMDTEAFF
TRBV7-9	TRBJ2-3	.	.	TGTGCCAGCAGCCGTTACCCTCGGTGGGACAACACAGATACGCAGTATTTT	CASSRYPRWDNTDTQYF
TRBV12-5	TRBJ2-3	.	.	TGTGCTAGTGGTTTGACTCACGGACTCATTTCTAGCACAGATACGCAGTATTTT	CASGLTHGLISSTDTQYF
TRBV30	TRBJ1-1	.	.	TGTGCCTGGAGCGGATTAGGAGGGGTGAACACTGAAGCTTTCTTT	CAWSGLGGVNTEAFF
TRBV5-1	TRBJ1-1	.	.	TGCGCCAGCAGCGCCACGAGCGGGGCGCGAGGATCTGAAGCTTTCTTT	CASSATSGARGSEAFF
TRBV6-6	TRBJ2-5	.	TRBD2	TGTGCCAGCAGCCCTAGCGGGAGCGCCCAAGAGACCCAGTACTTC	CASSPSGSAQETQYF
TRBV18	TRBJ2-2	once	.	TGTGCCAGCTCACAACTTAACACCGGGGAGCTGTTTTTT	CASSQLNTGELFF
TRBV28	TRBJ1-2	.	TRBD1	TGTGCCAGCGGATACAGGGGGCGCGACTATGGCTACACCTTC	CASGYRGRDYGYTF
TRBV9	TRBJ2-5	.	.	TGTGCCAGCAGCCCTCCGGGACAACGGTACCAAGAGACCCAGTACTTC	CASSPPGQRYQETQYF
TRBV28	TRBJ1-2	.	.	TGTGCCAGCTATCGGGCCTCAGGGATGGGAGGCTACACCTTC	CASYRASGMGGYTF
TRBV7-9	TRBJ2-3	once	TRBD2	TGTGCCAGCAGCTTAGCCACTAGCGGCACAGATACGCAGTATTTT	CASSLATSGTDTQYF
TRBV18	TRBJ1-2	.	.	TGTGCCAGCTCACCACTTGAAGGGGCAATACCTTATGGCTACACCTTC	CASSPLEGAIPYGYTF
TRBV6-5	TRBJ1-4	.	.	TGTGCCAGCGGGTGGAAGGGGGAAAAACTGTTTTTT	CASGWKGEKLFF
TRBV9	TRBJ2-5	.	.	TGTGCCAGCAGCGTAGTAGGGGAAGGGGGCCAAGAGACCCAGTACTTC	CASSVVGEGGQETQYF
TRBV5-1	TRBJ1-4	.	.	TGCGCCAGCAGCTTAATGGGAAGGACAGCCCCCAATGAAAAACTGTTTTTT	CASSLMGRTAPNEKLFF
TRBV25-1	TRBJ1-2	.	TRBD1	TGTGCCAGCAGCGGGACAGGGCTATTCTATGGCTACACCTTC	CASSGTGLFYGYTF
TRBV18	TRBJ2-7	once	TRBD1	TGTGCCAGCTCGCTTACTGGGACAGGGCCCCCCTACGAGCAGTACTTC	CASSLTGTGPPYEQYF
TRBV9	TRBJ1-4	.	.	TGTGCCAGCAGCGTAGAGCCCGGAAAACTGTTTTTT	CASSVEPGKLFF
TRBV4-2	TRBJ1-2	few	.	TGTGCCAGCAGCCCCCGGCCGGGTACGGGTAACTATGGCTACACCTTC	CASSPRPGTGNYGYTF
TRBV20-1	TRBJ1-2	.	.	TGCAGTGCTAGTCCCAACGGGGGCTATGGCTACACCTTC	CSASPNGGYGYTF
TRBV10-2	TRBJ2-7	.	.	TGCGCCAGCAGGTCGGGCGGGTCCGACTACGAGCAGTACTTC	CASRSGGSDYEQYF
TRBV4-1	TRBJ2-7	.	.	TGCGCCAGCAGCCAAGTAGCAGGGGTCTCCTACGAGCAGTACTTC	CASSQVAGVSYEQYF
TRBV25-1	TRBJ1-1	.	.	TGTGCCAGCAGTGAATCCGCACCAGGGGCTTTCTTT	CASSESAPGAFF
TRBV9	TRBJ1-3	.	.	TGTGCCAGCAGCGTAGCTAGTGCAGAGGGAAACACCATATATTTT	CASSVASAEGNTIYF
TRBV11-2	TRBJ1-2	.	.	TGTGCCAGCAGGGAGGGAGAAGGGCTTGGCTACACCTTC	CASREGEGLGYTF
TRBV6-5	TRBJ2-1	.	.	TGTGCCAGCAGTTACGGCGTACAGGAGTCCTACAATGAGCAGTTCTTC	CASSYGVQESYNEQFF
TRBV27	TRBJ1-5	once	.	TGTGCCAGCAGTCCCAGCGGGGGGCATCAGCCCCAGCATTTT	CASSPSGGHQPQHF
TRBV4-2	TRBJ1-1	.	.	TGTGCCAGCAGCCAAGAAAGGGGCCTGGCAGGAGGGGACACTGAAGCTTTCTTT	CASSQERGLAGGDTEAFF
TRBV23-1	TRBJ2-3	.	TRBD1	TGCGCCAGCAGTCATCATAACCGGGACAGGGATATTTTCCCCCTGCAGTATTTT	CASSHHNRDRDIFPLQYF
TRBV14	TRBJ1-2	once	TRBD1	TGTGCCAGCAGCCAGACCGGGACAGGGAGAGGTGGCTACACCTTC	CASSQTGTGRGGYTF